These 2 T cell receptor beta chains were sequenced from one sample in a study of blood T cells in healthy people across ages. A sample-barcoded 5' primer and a J-beta primer mix were used in a second PCR of roughly 7 to 11 cycles. TCRdb used MiXCR to reprocess the 5' RACE reads, holding one entry per CDR3 protein. The data hold approximately 690,000 distinct CDR3 sequences, with under 70% observed a single time. The sequencing sample was made of blood. The receptors shown here come from a man aged 55 to 69 in good health.

This chain links TRBV12-3 or TRBV12-4 with TRBJ2-7; TRBD1 aligns across 8 bases. V lost 7 bases and J lost 2; bases outside the gene matches: 7. The CDR3 is made up of 14 amino acids. In DNA form, the CDR3 reads TGTGCCAGCACCATAGACAGGGGAGCCTACGAGCAGTACTTC. As protein: CASTIDRGAYEQYF.

The gene calls are TRBV2 and TRBJ2-1; D is undetermined. V lost 4 bases and J lost 7, with 11 bases in between. Germline V lookup: CDR1 SNHLY, CDR2 FYNNEI. The CDR3 is 13 amino acids. CDR3 bases: TGTGCCAGCAGTGTCCGAGACTGGAATGAGCAGTTCTTC. This encodes CASSVRDWNEQFF.